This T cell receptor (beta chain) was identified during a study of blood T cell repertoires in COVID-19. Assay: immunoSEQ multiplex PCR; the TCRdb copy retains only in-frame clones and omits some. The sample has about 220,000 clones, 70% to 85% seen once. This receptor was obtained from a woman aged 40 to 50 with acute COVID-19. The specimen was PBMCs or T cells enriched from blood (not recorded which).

The CDR3: CASSSTMGQQLGYTF. DNA of the CDR3: TGTGCCAGCAGCTCAACTATGGGACAGCAGCTTGGCTACACCTTC. This chain uses TRBV5-4 with TRBJ1-2; TRBD1 matches 7 bases. Trimming at V came to 3 bases and at J to 7 bases, leaving 12 bases not matched to a gene. Germline V lookup: CDR1 SGHNT, CDR2 YYREEE (reference sequence). The CDR3 sequence is 15 residues long.